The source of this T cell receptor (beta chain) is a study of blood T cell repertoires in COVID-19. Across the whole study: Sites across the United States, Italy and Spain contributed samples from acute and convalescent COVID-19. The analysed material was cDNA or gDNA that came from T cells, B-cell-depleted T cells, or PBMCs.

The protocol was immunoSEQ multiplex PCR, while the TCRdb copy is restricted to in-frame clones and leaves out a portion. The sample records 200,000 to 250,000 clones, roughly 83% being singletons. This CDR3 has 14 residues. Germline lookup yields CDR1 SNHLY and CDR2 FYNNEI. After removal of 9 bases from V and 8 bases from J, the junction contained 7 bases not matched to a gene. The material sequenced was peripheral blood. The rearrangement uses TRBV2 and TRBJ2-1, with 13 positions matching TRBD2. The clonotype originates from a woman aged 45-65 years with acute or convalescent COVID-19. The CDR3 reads CARGLAGVGHEQFF. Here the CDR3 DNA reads TGTGCCAGAGGACTAGCGGGAGTGGGGCATGAGCAGTTCTTC.